Listed here are 18 T cell receptor beta chains from one sample, sequenced in a study of blood T cell repertoires in COVID-19. Only in-frame clones appear in the TCRdb table, and some are missing; sequencing was by immunoSEQ multiplex PCR. The repertoire has 130,000 to 150,000 clones, roughly 87% of them found once; the top ten carry over 0.75%. What was sequenced was peripheral blood. These receptors were obtained from a woman aged 45-59 years with acute or convalescent COVID-19.

The genes are TRBV10-3 and TRBJ2-6, with D uncertain. Trimming pared 6 bases from V and 0 bases from J, leaving 12 bases between. Per germline, CDR1 ENHRY and CDR2 SYGVKD. This CDR3 spans 16 amino acids. The CDR3 spells CAIRLQSYSGANVLTF. As DNA, the CDR3 is TGTGCCATCAGGCTACAGAGTTACTCTGGGGCCAACGTCCTGACTTTC.

The V gene is TRBV3-1 (or the pseudogene TRBV3-2), the J gene TRBJ1-4; 8 positions match TRBD1. Germline lookup yields CDR1 LGHDT and CDR2 YNNKEL (reference sequence). Unmatched junction bases numbered 15, after V lost 5 bases and J lost 10 bases. This CDR3 has 16 amino acids. As DNA, the CDR3 is TGTGCCAGCAGCAAGGAGACAGGGGTGGATTGGGGAAAACTGTTTTTT. Amino acids: CASSKETGVDWGKLFF.

The chain recombines TRBV7-9 with TRBJ2-3, with 10 bases fitting TRBD2. Germline-derived CDR1 and CDR2 are SEHNR and FQNEAQ (reference sequence). The length of the CDR3 is 16 residues. V shed 5 bases and J 5 bases; nucleotides not matched to a gene: 10. This chain's CDR3 is CASSPLAGGLRDTQYF. The CDR3, as DNA: TGTGCCAGCAGCCCATTAGCGGGGGGATTGCGAGATACGCAGTATTTT.

This chain uses TRBV6-5 with TRBJ2-7, with 10 bases fitting TRBD2. The CDR3 consists of 15 residues. The V segment lost 7 bases and the J segment 3 bases; nucleotides outside the gene matches: 9. Germline values: CDR1 MNHEY, CDR2 SVGAGI. The DNA for the CDR3 is TGTGCCAGCAACCCTAGCGGGGGCAAATACTACGAGCAGTACTTC. As protein: CASNPSGGKYYEQYF.

The V call is TRBV4-1, the J call TRBJ2-3; 7 nucleotides match TRBD2. Germline assignment: CDR1 MGHRA and CDR2 YSYEKL. V trimming: 3 bases; J trimming: 0 bases; junction bases outside the gene matches: 0. This CDR3 has 14 amino acids. Here the CDR3 reads CASSQRGSTDTQYF. The CDR3 nucleotides read TGCGCCAGCAGCCAGCGGGGGAGCACAGATACGCAGTATTTT.

The rearrangement links TRBV9 to TRBJ1-3, with 8 bases fitting TRBD1. Germline CDR1 and CDR2: SGDLS and YYNGEE. Trimming removed 3 bases from V and 7 bases from J; junction bases left unmatched: 12. CDR3 size: 16 residues. Here the CDR3 reads CASSADRTGLTNTIYF. The CDR3 nucleotides read TGTGCCAGCAGCGCAGATAGGACAGGGCTTACCAACACCATATATTTT.

The rearrangement links TRBV27 to TRBJ1-6; D remains ambiguous. Trimming left V 7 bases short and J 5 bases short, with 12 bases between. The CDR3 sequence is 14 residues long. Germline values: CDR1 MNHEY, CDR2 SMNVEV (reference sequence). The CDR3 region has the DNA TGTGCCAGCACCGCCGGGAATCATAATTCACCCCTCCACTTT. Protein sequence: CASTAGNHNSPLHF.

The J gene is TRBJ1-1, the V gene TRBV5-1; 7 bases map to TRBD1. The germline V gene encodes CDR1 SGHRS and CDR2 YFSETQ. This CDR3 has 15 residues. V shed 0 bases, J shed 3 bases, and the junction held 5 bases outside the gene matches. DNA of the CDR3: TGCGCCAGCAGCTTGGGACAGGGAAGGGACACTGAAGCTTTCTTT. This gives the protein CASSLGQGRDTEAFF.

Notes on this clone: The CDR3 carries no conserved terminal phenylalanine or tryptophan, so it likely arises from a read error. The J gene is TRBJ2-7, the V gene TRBV3-1 (or the pseudogene TRBV3-2); 16 bases are a match to TRBD2. The V gene's germline CDR1 is LGHDT and CDR2 YNNKEL (reference sequence). V lost 5 bases to trimming and J lost 1 base; unmatched junction nucleotides: 5. The CDR3 covers 17 residues. In DNA form, the CDR3 reads TGTGCCAGCAGCGGGACTAGCGGGGGGGCCGGATCCTACGAGCAGTACCTC. This sequence encodes CASSGTSGGAGSYEQYL.

A single count supports this clone. V is TRBV27 and J is TRBJ2-7, with a tentative D call TRBD2 (6 bases). The V and J ends lost 5 bases and 0 bases respectively, with 14 bases between them. Germline loops: CDR1 MNHEY, CDR2 SMNVEV (reference sequence). The CDR3 is 15 amino acids. The CDR3 nucleotides read TGTGCCAGCAGTAGGACGGGACTCCGCTCCTACGAGCAGTACTTC. As protein: CASSRTGLRSYEQYF.

This clone appeared once. The V and J genes are TRBV19 and TRBJ2-7; a weak D match, TRBD1 (5 bases). The germline V and J ends were trimmed by 6 bases and 1 base, with 10 bases remaining between them. The CDR3 consists of 13 residues. Germline CDR1 reads LNHDA; CDR2 reads SQIVND (reference sequence). The CDR3 sequence: CASRKGPSYEQYF. The CDR3 region has the DNA TGTGCCAGTAGAAAGGGGCCGTCCTACGAGCAGTACTTC.

The chain is built from TRBV7-2 and TRBJ1-6; TRBD1 matches at 8 bases. Germline values: CDR1 SGHTA, CDR2 FQGNSA. The CDR3 spans 16 residues. The V gene end was trimmed by 2 bases and the J gene end by 7 bases; junction bases not matched to a gene: 7. The CDR3: CASSLTGQGLNSPLHF. As DNA, the CDR3 is TGTGCCAGCAGCTTAACCGGACAGGGCTTAAATTCACCCCTCCACTTT.

The chain has TRBV3-1 (or the pseudogene TRBV3-2) and TRBJ2-1; the match to TRBD2 covers 10 bases. Germline-derived CDR1 and CDR2 are LGHDT and YNNKEL (reference sequence). This CDR3 region has 12 residues. The J segment lost 13 bases and the V segment lost 3 bases, leaving 3 bases of the junction unmatched. The CDR3 reads CASSHELAGQFF. The DNA for the CDR3 is TGTGCCAGCAGCCATGAACTAGCGGGACAGTTCTTC.

This clone was counted a few times. V and J are TRBV2 and TRBJ2-7; D may be TRBD1 (6 bases). The germline V gene encodes CDR1 SNHLY and CDR2 FYNNEI. The CDR3 consists of 16 residues. Trimming stripped 7 bases from V and 0 bases from J, with 19 bases between. The CDR3 reads CASNQDETGVSYEQYF. CDR3 nucleotide sequence: TGTGCCAGCAACCAGGACGAGACAGGAGTCTCCTACGAGCAGTACTTC.

This chain links TRBV28 with TRBJ2-7; 9 bases match TRBD1. The CDR3 runs to 13 residues. V shed 6 bases and J 4 bases; nucleotides not matched to a gene: 4. CDR1 is MDHEN and CDR2 is SYDVKM in the germline V gene. Here the CDR3 DNA reads TGTGCCAGCAGGACAGGGGGGGTATACGAGCAGTACTTC. It specifies CASRTGGVYEQYF.

The CDR3 DNA reads as TGTGCCAGTAGTGCTCCCGACAGGCACAATGAGCAGTTCTTC. Protein: CASSAPDRHNEQFF. The chain uses TRBV19 and TRBJ2-1, with D possibly matching TRBD1 (6 bases). This CDR3 contains 14 residues. The germline V and J ends were trimmed by 5 bases and 5 bases, with 13 bases remaining between them. Per germline, CDR1 LNHDA and CDR2 SQIVND (reference sequence).

The rearrangement joins TRBV29-1 to TRBJ1-2; D gene uncertain. V was trimmed by 0 bases and J by 4 bases, leaving 15 bases between them. Germline V gene data show CDR1 as SQVTM and CDR2 as ANQGSEA. The CDR3 runs 15 residues. This CDR3 is CSVEDGGSHAYGYTF. In DNA, the CDR3 is TGCAGCGTTGAAGATGGCGGTTCGCACGCCTATGGCTACACCTTC.

The chain carries TRBV28 and TRBJ2-3; TRBD1 matches 9 bases. Germline V gene sequence: CDR1 MDHEN, CDR2 SYDVKM. The CDR3 runs to 14 residues. V dropped 6 bases and J dropped 5; count of bases not matched to a gene: 6. The DNA of the CDR3 is TGTGCCAGCAGCCCACAGGGGGCGGTAGATACGCAGTATTTT. Protein: CASSPQGAVDTQYF.